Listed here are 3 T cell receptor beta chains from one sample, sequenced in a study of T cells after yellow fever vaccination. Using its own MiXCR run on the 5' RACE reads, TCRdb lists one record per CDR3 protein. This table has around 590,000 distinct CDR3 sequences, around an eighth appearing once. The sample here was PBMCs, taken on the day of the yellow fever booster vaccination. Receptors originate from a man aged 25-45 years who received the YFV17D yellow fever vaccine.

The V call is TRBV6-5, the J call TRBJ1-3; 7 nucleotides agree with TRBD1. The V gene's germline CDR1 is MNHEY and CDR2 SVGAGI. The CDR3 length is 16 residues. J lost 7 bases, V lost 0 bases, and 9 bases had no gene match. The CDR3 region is CASSYSRQGLGNTIYF. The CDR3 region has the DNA TGTGCCAGCAGTTACTCGAGACAGGGATTAGGGAACACCATATATTTT.

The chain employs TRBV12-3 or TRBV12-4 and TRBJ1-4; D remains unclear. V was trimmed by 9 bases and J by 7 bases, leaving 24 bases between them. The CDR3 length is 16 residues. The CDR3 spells CASRRADYKRSEKLFF. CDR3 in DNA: TGTGCCAGTCGGAGGGCGGACTATAAACGCAGTGAAAAACTGTTTTTT.

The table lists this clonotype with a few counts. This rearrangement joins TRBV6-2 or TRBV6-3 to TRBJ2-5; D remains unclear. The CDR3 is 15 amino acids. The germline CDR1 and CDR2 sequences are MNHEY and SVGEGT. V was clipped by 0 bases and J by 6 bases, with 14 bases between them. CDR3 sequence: CASSYSSVHRKTQYF. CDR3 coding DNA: TGTGCCAGCAGTTACTCGAGCGTCCATCGGAAGACCCAGTACTTC.